This T cell receptor (beta chain) was captured in a study of T cells after posttransplantation cyclophosphamide. Overall study findings and caveats: Later post-transplant blood repertoires were often dominated by donor CD8+ memory clones. Recipient CMV seropositivity and CMV reactivation strongly tracked TRB clonality.

Assay used: immunoSEQ multiplex PCR; TCRdb lists only in-frame clones, some missing. The table shows about 43,000 clones, with 90% occurring only once. J gave up 1 base and V 10 bases, and 6 bases lay outside the gene matches. Per the germline V gene, CDR1 is MNHEY and CDR2 is SMNVEV (reference sequence). The CDR3 covers 13 residues. In regard to this clone: Its antigen is unidentified.

Cyclophosphamide on days +3 and +4 followed busulfan-fludarabine conditioning and a marrow graft. This TCR came from a male patient aged 60 to 75 who received an allogeneic stem cell transplant from a related donor and was CMV-positive. Some T cells may be transferred from the graft donor. This sample comprised PBMCs, obtained 55 to 70 days after allogeneic stem cell transplant with posttransplant cyclophosphamide. This chain connects TRBV27 to TRBJ1-1; the match to TRBD1 covers 7 bases. DNA for the CDR3: TGTGCCACTTCGGGACAGCCGAACACTGAAGCTTTCTTT. It is translated as CATSGQPNTEAFF.